Presented here are 10 T cell receptor beta chains from one specimen sequenced in a study of blood T cells in healthy people across ages. Alongside a J-beta primer mix, a sample-barcoded 5' primer served in a second PCR lasting roughly 7 to 12 cycles. TCRdb independently ran MiXCR on the 5' RACE reads; one entry per CDR3 protein. The repertoire holds more than 650,000 distinct CDR3 sequences, with less than 70% as singletons. The specimen sequenced was blood. The receptors were sampled from a man aged 80 or over in good health.

This sequence joins TRBV3-1 and TRBJ2-3; TRBD2 aligns across 11 bases. V dropped 3 bases and J dropped 14; count of bases not matched to a gene: 13. The CDR3 runs to 15 residues. Germline lookup yields CDR1 LGHDT and CDR2 YNNKEL (reference sequence). The CDR3 DNA is TGTGCCAGCAGCCAGCCCCTAGCGGGAGGCCGGTACGCGTATTTT. Residues: CASSQPLAGGRYAYF.

The chain uses TRBV9 and TRBJ2-4; perhaps TRBD1 as D (6 bases). The J call may be incorrect, as the DNA end agrees better with TRBJ2-7. The CDR3 extends over 14 amino acids. CDR1 is SGDLS, CDR2 YYNGEE, per germline. The CDR3, as DNA: TGTGCCAGCAGCGCCACAGGGACCGGGTACGAGCAGTACTTC. Its translation: CASSATGTGYEQYF.

This clonotype was counted ten times or more. The chain joins TRBV21-1 to TRBJ1-5; the D call in the table, TRBD1, was not verified against the DNA. TRBV21-1 is shown as a pseudogene. The CDR3 extends over 15 amino acids. The CDR3 DNA follows: TGTGCCAGCAGCAAATACGGGGGTAAGCGTCAGCCCCAGCATTTT. It is translated as CASSKYGGKRQPQHF.

This chain joins TRBV5-5 and TRBJ2-7; a weak D match, TRBD2 (6 bases). Germline values: CDR1 SGHKS, CDR2 YYEKEE (reference sequence). Deletions cut 4 bases from V and 6 bases from J, with 17 bases between. This CDR3 is 14 amino acids long. The CDR3 sequence: CASSQRVGPSEQYF. CDR3 DNA sequence: TGTGCCAGCAGCCAGCGGGTGGGACCCTCCGAGCAGTACTTC.

This clonotype was picked up a small number of times. The chain joins TRBV20-1 to TRBJ2-4; 8 bases align to TRBD2. The CDR3 spans 16 residues. CDR1 and CDR2 (germline): DFQATT, SNEGSKA (reference sequence). After removal of 6 bases from V and 1 base from J, the junction contained 11 bases not matched to a gene. This CDR3 reads CSAPTSGVGAKNIQYF. Written as DNA, the CDR3 is TGCAGTGCCCCTACTAGCGGCGTGGGGGCCAAAAACATTCAGTACTTC.

V usage is TRBV25-1 and J usage is TRBJ2-3; D is perhaps TRBD1 or TRBD2 (5 bases each). The V and J ends lost 3 bases and 3 bases respectively, with 10 bases between them. The V gene's germline CDR1 is MGHDK and CDR2 SYGVNS. The CDR3 runs 14 residues. The CDR3 DNA follows: TGTGCCAGCAGTGAGTCCAGGGAGACAGATACGCAGTATTTT. It codes for CASSESRETDTQYF.

The chain joins TRBV10-3 to TRBJ2-1, with 9 nucleotides matching TRBD1. The ends lost 8 bases at V and 5 bases at J; junction bases unmatched: 4. Germline V gene lookup returns CDR1 ENHRY and CDR2 SYGVKD. The CDR3 has 13 amino acids. The chain's CDR3 is CAIGRDRDNEQFF. The CDR3 DNA sequence: TGTGCCATCGGCCGGGACAGGGACAATGAGCAGTTCTTC.

This clonotype was seen only a few times. V gene TRBV7-2 combines with J gene TRBJ1-5; D is possibly TRBD1 (5 bases). Germline V gene data show CDR1 as SGHTA and CDR2 as FQGNSA. The CDR3 loop spans 13 amino acids. Trimming removed 6 bases at V and 5 bases at J, with 11 bases between. The CDR3 bases are TGTGCCAGCAGGACAGAGGGGTATCAGCCCCAGCATTTT. As protein: CASRTEGYQPQHF.

The chain has TRBV29-1 and TRBJ1-2, with D possibly being TRBD1 (5 bases). V was clipped by 7 bases and J by 0 bases, with 21 bases between them. CDR1 is SQVTM, CDR2 ANQGSEA, per germline. The CDR3 runs 16 residues. The CDR3 DNA reads as TGCAGCGCCGACCCGGCGGGGCGCCGGTCTAACTATGGCTACACCTTC. Amino acids: CSADPAGRRSNYGYTF. The complete variable domain, with remaining parts taken from reference TRBV29-1 and TRBJ1-2, reads SAVISQKPSRDICQRGTSLTIQCQVDSQVTMMFWYRQQPGQSLTLIATANQGSEATYESGFVIDKFPISRPNLTFSTLTVSNMSPEDSSIYLCSADPAGRRSNYGYTFGSGTRLTVV.

This sequence joins TRBV25-1 and TRBJ2-3, with a tentative D call TRBD2 (5 bases). V dropped 3 bases and J dropped 4 bases, with 20 bases sitting between them. The CDR3 length is 17 residues. Per germline, CDR1 MGHDK and CDR2 SYGVNS. The CDR3 sequence: CASSDFGSGKRADTQYF. The CDR3 nucleotides read TGTGCCAGCAGTGATTTCGGAAGCGGTAAAAGGGCAGATACGCAGTATTTT. The whole variable domain, remainder taken from reference TRBV25-1 and TRBJ2-3, is EADIYQTPRYLVIGTGKKITLECSQTMGHDKMYWYQQDPGMELHLIHYSYGVNSTEKGDLSSESTVSRIRTEHFPLTLESARPSHTSQYLCASSDFGSGKRADTQYFGPGTRLTVL.